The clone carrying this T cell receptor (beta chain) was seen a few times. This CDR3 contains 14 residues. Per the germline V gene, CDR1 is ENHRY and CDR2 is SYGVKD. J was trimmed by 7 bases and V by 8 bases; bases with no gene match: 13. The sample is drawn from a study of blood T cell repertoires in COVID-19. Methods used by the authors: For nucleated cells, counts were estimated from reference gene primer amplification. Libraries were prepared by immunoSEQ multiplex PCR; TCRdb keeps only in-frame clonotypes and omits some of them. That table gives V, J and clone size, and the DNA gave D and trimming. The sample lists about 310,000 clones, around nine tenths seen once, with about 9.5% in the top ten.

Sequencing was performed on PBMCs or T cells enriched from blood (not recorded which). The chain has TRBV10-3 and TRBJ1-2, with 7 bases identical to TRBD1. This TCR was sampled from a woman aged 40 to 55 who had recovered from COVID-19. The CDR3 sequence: CAILADREGGGYTF. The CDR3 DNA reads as TGTGCCATCCTAGCAGACAGGGAAGGAGGTGGCTACACCTTC.